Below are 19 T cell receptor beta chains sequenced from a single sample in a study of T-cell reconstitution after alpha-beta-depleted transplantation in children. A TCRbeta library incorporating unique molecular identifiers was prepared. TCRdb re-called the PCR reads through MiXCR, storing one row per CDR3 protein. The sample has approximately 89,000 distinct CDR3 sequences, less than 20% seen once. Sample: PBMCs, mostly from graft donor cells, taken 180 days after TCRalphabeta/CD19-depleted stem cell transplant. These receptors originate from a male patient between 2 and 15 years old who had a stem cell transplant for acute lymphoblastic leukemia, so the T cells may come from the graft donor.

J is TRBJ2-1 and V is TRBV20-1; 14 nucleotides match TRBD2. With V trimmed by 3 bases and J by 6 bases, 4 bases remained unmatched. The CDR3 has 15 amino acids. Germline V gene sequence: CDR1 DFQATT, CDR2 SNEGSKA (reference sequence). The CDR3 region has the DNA TGCAGTGCTAGCGGGACTAGCGGGGGACCCAATGAGCAGTTCTTC. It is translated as CSASGTSGGPNEQFF.

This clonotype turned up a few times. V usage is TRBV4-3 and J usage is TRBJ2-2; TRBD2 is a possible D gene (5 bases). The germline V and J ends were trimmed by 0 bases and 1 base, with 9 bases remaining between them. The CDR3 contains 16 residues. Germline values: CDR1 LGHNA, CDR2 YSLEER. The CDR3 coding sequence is TGCGCCAGCAGCCAAGATTCGGGGATGAACACCGGGGAGCTGTTTTTT. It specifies CASSQDSGMNTGELFF.

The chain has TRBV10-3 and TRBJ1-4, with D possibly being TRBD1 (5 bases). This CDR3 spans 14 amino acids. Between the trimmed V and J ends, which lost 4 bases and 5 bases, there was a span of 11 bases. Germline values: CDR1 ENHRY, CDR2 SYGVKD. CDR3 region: CAISAGRDNEKLFF. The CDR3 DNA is TGTGCCATCAGTGCTGGCAGGGACAATGAAAAACTGTTTTTT.

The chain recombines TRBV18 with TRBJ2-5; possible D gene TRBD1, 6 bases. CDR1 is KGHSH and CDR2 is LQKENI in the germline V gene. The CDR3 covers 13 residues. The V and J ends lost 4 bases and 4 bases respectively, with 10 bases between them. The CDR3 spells CASSLQGRETQYF. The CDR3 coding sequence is TGTGCCAGCTCACTACAGGGCCGAGAGACCCAGTACTTC.

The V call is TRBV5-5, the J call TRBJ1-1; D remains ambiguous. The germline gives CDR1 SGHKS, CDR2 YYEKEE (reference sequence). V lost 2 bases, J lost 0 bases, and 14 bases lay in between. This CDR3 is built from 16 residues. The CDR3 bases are TGTGCCAGCAGCTTATCCGCGGGCAGCATGAACACTGAAGCTTTCTTT. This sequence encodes CASSLSAGSMNTEAFF.

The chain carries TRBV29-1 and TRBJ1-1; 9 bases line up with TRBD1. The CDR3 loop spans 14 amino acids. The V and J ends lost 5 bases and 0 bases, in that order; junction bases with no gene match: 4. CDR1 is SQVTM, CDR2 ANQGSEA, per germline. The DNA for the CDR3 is TGCAGCGTTTGGGACAGGGATATGAACACTGAAGCTTTCTTT. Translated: CSVWDRDMNTEAFF.

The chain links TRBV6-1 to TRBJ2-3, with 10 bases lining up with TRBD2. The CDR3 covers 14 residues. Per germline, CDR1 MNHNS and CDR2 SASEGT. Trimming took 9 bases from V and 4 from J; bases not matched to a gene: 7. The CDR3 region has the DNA TGTGCCAGTAGCAGCGGGGGGGCGTCAGATACGCAGTATTTT. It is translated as CASSSGGASDTQYF.

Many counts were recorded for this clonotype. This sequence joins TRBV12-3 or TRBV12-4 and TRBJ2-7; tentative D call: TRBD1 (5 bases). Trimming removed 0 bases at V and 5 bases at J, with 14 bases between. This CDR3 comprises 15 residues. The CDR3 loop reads CASSLAVTVNHEQYF. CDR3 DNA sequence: TGTGCCAGCAGTTTAGCGGTGACAGTTAATCACGAGCAGTACTTC.

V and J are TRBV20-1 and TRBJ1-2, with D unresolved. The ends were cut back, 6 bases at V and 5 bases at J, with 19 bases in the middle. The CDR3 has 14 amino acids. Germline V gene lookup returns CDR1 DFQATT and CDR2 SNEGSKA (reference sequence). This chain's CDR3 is CSALERDGVYGYTF. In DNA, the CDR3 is TGCAGTGCCCTCGAAAGGGATGGTGTGTATGGCTACACCTTC.

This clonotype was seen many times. The CDR3 region is CASSWGTGGTDTQYF. Written as DNA, the CDR3 is TGTGCCAGCAGCTGGGGGACAGGCGGCACAGATACGCAGTATTTT. The chain carries TRBV5-6 and TRBJ2-3, with 8 bases identical to TRBD1. CDR3 length: 15 residues. Trimming removed 3 bases from V and 1 base from J; junction bases left unmatched: 4. From germline, CDR1 is SGHDT and CDR2 YYEEEE. The full variable domain, in which reference TRBV5-6 and TRBJ2-3 provide the parts outside the CDR3, is DAGVTQSPTHLIKTRGQQVTLRCSPKSGHDTVSWYQQALGQGPQFIFQYYEEEERQRGNFPDRFSGHQFPNYSSELNVNALLLGDSALYLCASSWGTGGTDTQYFGPGTRLTVL.

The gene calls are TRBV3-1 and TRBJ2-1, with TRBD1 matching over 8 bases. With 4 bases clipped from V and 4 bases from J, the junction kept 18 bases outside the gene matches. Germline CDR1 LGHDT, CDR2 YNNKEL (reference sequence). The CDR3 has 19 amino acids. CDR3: CASSLAVLVGQGKYNEQFF. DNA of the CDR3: TGTGCCAGCAGCCTAGCAGTCCTTGTTGGACAGGGAAAATACAATGAGCAGTTCTTC.

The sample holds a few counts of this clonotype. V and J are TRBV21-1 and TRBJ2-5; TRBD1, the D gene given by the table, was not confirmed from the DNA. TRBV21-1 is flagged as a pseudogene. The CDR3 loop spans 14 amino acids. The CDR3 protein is CAPDRGGSQETQYF. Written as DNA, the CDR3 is TGTGCCCCCGATAGGGGTGGCAGCCAAGAGACCCAGTACTTC.

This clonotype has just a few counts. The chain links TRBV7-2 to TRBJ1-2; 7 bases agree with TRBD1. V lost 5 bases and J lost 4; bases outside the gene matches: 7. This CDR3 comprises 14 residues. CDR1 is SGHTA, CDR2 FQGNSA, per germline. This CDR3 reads CASSAQGGGYGYTF. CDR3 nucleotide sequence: TGTGCCAGCAGCGCCCAGGGGGGAGGCTATGGCTACACCTTC.

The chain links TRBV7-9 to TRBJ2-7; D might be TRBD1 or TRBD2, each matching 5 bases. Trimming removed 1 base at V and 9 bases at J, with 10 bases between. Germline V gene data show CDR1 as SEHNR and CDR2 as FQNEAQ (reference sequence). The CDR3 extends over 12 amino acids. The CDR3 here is CASSLGGNGQYF. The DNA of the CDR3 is TGTGCCAGCAGCTTAGGGGGGAACGGGCAGTACTTC.

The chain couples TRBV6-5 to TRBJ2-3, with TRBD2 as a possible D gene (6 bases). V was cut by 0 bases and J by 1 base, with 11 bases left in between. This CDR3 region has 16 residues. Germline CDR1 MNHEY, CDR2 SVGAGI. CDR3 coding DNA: TGTGCCAGCAGTTACTCGACCGGCGGGGGCACAGATACGCAGTATTTT. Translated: CASSYSTGGGTDTQYF.

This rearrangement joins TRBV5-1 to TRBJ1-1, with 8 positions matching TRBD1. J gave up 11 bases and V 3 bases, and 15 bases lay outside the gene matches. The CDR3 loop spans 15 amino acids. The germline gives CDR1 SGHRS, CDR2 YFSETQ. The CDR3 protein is CASSWGTGPPPAAFF. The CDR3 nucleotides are TGCGCCAGCAGCTGGGGGACAGGCCCCCCTCCAGCGGCTTTCTTT.

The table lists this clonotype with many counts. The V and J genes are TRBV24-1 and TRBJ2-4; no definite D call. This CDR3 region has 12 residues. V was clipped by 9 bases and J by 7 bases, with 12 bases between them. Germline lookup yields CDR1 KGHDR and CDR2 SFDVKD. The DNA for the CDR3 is TGTGCCACCCAGAGTGGTCGGAACATTCAGTACTTC. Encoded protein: CATQSGRNIQYF.

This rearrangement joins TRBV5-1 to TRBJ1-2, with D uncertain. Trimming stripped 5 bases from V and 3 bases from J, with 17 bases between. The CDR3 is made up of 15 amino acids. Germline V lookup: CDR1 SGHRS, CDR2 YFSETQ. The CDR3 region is CASSARGLDHYGYTF. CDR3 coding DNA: TGCGCCAGCAGTGCACGGGGTTTGGACCACTATGGCTACACCTTC. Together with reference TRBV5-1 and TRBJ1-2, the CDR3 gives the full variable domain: KAGVTQTPRYLIKTRGQQVTLSCSPISGHRSVSWYQQTPGQGLQFLFEYFSETQRNKGNFPGRFSGRQFSNSRSEMNVSTLELGDSALYLCASSARGLDHYGYTFGSGTRLTVV.

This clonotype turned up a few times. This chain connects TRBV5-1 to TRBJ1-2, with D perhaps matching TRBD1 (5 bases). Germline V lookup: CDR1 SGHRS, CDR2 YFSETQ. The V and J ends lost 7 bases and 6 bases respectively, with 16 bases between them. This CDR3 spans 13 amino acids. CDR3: CASSISRGDGYTF. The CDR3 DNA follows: TGCGCCAGCTCCATTTCTAGGGGAGATGGCTACACCTTC. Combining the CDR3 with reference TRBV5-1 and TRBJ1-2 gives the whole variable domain KAGVTQTPRYLIKTRGQQVTLSCSPISGHRSVSWYQQTPGQGLQFLFEYFSETQRNKGNFPGRFSGRQFSNSRSEMNVSTLELGDSALYLCASSISRGDGYTFGSGTRLTVV.